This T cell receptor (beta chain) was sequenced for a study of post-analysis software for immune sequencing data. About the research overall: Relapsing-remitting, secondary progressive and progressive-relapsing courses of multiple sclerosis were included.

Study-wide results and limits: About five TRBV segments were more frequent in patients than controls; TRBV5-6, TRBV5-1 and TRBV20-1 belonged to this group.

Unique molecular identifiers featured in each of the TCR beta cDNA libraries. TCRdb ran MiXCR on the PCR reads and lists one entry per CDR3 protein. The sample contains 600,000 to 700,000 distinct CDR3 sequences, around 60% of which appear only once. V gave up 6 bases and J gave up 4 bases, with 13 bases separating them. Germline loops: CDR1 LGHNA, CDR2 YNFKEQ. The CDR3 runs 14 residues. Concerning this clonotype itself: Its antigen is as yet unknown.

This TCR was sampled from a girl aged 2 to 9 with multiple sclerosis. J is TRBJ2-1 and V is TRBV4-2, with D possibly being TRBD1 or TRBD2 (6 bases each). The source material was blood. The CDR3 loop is CASRAGHIYNEQFF. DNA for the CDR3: TGTGCCAGCAGGGCGGGACACATATACAATGAGCAGTTCTTC.